A single count supports the clone carrying this T cell receptor (beta chain). Its antigen is not known. From germline, CDR1 is MGHRA and CDR2 YSYEKL. The CDR3 length is 17 residues. V was cut by 1 base and J by 5 bases, with 21 bases left in between. The data stem from a study of T cell responses to AZD1222 COVID-19 vaccine. Study observations and caveats: Among spike-specific TCRs, nearly half reportedly target unmutated variant regions. A rise in Spike-specific TCR breadth and depth followed two AZD1222 doses.

This table comes from immunoSEQ multiplex PCR, and its TCRdb copy is limited to in-frame clones, with some not included. The sample lists approximately 85,000 clones; approximately 86% were seen once. The chain carries TRBV4-1 and TRBJ2-7; D might be TRBD1 (6 bases). Sequenced here: peripheral blood, sampled on day 0 of AZD1222 vaccination. This TCR derives from an adult in good health. CDR3 nucleotide sequence: TGCGCCAGCAGCCAAGTTCCCCCAGGTGGGGGCCAAAACGAGCAGTACTTC. Amino acid sequence: CASSQVPPGGGQNEQYF.